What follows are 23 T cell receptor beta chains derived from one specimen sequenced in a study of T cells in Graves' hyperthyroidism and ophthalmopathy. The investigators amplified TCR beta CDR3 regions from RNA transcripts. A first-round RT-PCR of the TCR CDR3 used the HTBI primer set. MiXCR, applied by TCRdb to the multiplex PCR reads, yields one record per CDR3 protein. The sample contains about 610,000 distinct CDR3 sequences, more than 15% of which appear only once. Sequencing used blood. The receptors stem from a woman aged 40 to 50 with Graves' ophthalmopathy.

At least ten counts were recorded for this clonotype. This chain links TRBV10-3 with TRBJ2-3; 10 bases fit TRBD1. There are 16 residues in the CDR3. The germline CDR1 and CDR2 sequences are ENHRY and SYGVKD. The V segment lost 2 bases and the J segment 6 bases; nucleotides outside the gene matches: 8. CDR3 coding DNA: TGTGCCATCAGTGAGCCGGGACAGGGGTCCCTTGATACGCAGTATTTT. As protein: CAISEPGQGSLDTQYF.

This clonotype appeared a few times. The CDR3 DNA follows: TGCGCCAGCAGCTTGGAAGCAGGGTCGTCGTACGAGCAGTACTTC. This translates into CASSLEAGSSYEQYF. The V call is TRBV5-1, the J call TRBJ2-7; possible D gene TRBD1, 5 bases. The CDR3 loop spans 15 amino acids. The ends were cut back, 0 bases at V and 4 bases at J, with 14 bases in the middle. CDR1 and CDR2 (germline): SGHRS, YFSETQ.

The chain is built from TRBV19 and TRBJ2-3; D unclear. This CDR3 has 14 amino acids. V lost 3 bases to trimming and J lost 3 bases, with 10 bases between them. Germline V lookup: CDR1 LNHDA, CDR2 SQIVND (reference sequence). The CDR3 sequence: CASSITGRTDTQYF. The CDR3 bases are TGTGCCAGTAGTATTACCGGACGTACAGATACGCAGTATTTT.

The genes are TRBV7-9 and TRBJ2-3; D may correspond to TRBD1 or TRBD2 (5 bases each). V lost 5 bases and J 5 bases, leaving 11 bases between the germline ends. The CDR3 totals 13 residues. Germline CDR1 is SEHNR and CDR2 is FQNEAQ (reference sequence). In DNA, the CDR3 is TGTGCCAGCAGCCCTAGCCAGGGAGATACGCAGTATTTT. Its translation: CASSPSQGDTQYF.

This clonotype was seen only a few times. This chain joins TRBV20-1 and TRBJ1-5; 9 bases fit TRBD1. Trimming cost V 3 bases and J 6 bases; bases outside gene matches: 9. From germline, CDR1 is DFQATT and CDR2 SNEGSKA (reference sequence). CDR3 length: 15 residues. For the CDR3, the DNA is TGCAGTGCTAGGATCCGGGACAGGGAGGGTCAGCCCCAGCATTTT. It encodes CSARIRDREGQPQHF.

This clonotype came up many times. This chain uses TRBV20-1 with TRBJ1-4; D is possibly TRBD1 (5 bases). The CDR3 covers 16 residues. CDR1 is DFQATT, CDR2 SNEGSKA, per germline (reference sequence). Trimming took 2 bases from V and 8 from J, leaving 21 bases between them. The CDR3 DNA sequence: TGCAGTGCTAGAAAAGGTCTCGGGACCGCGGAGGAAAAACTGTTTTTT. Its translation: CSARKGLGTAEEKLFF.

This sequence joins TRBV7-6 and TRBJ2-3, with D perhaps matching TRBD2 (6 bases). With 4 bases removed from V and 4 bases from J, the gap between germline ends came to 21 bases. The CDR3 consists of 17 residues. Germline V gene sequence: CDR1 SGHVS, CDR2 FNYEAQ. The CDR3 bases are TGTGCCAGCAGCTCAAACCCGGGAGCCGGGAATGCAGATACGCAGTATTTT. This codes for CASSSNPGAGNADTQYF.

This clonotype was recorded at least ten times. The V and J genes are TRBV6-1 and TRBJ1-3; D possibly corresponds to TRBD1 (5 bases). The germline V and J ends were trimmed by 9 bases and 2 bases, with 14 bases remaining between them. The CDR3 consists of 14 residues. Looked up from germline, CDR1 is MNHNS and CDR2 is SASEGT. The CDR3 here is CASFLGGPGNTIYF. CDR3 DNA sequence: TGTGCCAGTTTCTTGGGGGGACCTGGAAACACCATATATTTT.

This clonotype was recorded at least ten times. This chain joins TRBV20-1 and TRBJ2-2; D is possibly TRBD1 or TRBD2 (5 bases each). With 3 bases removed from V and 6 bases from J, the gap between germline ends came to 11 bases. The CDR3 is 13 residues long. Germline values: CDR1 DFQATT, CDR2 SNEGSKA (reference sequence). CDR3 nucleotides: TGCAGTGCTAGTGACCAGGGACCCGGGGAGCTGTTTTTT. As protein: CSASDQGPGELFF.

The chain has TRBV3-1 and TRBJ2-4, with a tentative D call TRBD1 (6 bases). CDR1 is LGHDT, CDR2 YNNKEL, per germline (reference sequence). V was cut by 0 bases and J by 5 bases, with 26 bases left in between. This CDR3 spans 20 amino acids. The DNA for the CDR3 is TGTGCCAGCAGCCAAGACCCCTCGCTGGGTCCATCCAAGGGGGAAAACATTCAGTACTTC. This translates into CASSQDPSLGPSKGENIQYF.

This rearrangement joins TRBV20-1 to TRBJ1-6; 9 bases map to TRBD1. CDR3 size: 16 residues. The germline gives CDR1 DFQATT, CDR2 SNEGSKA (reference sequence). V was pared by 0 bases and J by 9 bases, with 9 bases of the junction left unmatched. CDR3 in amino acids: CSARDADRGDGSPLHF. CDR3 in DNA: TGCAGTGCTAGAGACGCCGACAGGGGGGACGGTTCACCCCTCCACTTT.

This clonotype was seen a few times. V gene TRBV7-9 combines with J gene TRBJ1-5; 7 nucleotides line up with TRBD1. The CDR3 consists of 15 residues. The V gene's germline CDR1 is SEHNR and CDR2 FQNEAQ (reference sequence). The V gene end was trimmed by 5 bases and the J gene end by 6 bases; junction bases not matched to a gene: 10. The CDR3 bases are TGTGCCAGCAGCCGCGGGGACAGTGAGGCTCAGCCCCAGCATTTT. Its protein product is CASSRGDSEAQPQHF.

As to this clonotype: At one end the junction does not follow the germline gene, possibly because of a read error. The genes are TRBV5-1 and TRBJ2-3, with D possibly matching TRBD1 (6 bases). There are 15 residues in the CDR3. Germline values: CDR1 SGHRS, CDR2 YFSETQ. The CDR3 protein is CARSSRTDSTDTQYF. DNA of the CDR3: TGCGCCAGAAGCTCCCGGACAGATAGCACAGATACGCAGTATTTT.

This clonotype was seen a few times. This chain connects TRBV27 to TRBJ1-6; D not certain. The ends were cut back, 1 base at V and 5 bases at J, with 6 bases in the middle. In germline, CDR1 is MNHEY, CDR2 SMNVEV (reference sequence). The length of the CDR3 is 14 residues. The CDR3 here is CASSLYIDNSPLHF. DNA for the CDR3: TGTGCCAGCAGTTTATACATAGATAATTCACCCCTCCACTTT.

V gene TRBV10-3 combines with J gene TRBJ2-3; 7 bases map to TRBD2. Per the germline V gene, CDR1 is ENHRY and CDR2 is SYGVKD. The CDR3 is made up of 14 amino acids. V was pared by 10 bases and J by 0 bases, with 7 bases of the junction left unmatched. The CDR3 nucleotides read TGTGCCAGCGAAGATAGCGGGAGCACAGATACGCAGTATTTT. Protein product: CASEDSGSTDTQYF.

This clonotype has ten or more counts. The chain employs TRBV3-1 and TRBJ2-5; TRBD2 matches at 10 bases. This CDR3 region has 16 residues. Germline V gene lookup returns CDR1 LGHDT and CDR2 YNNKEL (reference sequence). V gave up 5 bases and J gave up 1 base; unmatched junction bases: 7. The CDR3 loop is CASSISGGDLQETQYF. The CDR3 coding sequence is TGTGCCAGCAGCATAAGCGGGGGGGACCTCCAAGAGACCCAGTACTTC.

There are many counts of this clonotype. CDR3 protein: CAISETGSYEQYF. CDR3 DNA: TGTGCCATCAGTGAGACAGGGTCCTACGAGCAGTACTTC. The genes are TRBV10-3 and TRBJ2-7, with a possible D match to TRBD1 (6 bases). The CDR3 runs to 13 residues. Germline CDR1 is ENHRY and CDR2 is SYGVKD. V shed 2 bases and J shed 1 base, with 6 bases lying between them.

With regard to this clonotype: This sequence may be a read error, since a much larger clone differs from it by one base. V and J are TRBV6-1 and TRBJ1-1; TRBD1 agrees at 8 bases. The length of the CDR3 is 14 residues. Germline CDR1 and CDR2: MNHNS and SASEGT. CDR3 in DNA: TGTGCCAGCAGCGTTCAGGGGGCTGGGACTGAAGCTCTCTTT. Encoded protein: CASSVQGAGTEALF.

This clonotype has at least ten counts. The CDR3 DNA is TGTGCCAGCAGCGCGACAGGGCCTTTTTCCTACAATGAGCAGTTCTTC. Its protein product is CASSATGPFSYNEQFF. This rearrangement joins TRBV6-1 to TRBJ2-1, with 7 positions matching TRBD1. With V trimmed by 6 bases and J by 1 base, 9 bases remained unmatched. Germline CDR1 is MNHNS and CDR2 is SASEGT. This CDR3 contains 16 residues.

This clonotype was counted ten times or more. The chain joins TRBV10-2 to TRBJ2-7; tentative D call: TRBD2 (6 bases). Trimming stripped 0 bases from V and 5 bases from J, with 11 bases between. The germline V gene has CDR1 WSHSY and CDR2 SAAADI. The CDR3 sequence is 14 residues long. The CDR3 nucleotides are TGCGCCAGCAGTGAGTCCCAGGCGGGGAACGAGCAGTACTTC. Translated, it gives CASSESQAGNEQYF.

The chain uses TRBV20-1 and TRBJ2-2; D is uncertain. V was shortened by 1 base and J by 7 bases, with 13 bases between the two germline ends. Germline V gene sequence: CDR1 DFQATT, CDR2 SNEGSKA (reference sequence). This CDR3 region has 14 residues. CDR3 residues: CSARGRPGVGELFF. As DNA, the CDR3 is TGCAGTGCTAGAGGACGACCTGGGGTCGGGGAGCTGTTTTTT.

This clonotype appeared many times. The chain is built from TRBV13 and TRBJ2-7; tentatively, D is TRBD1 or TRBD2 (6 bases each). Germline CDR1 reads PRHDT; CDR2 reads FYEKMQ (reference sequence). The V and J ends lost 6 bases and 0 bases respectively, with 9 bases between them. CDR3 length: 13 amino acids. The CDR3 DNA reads TGTGCCAGCAGAGGGGGGTCCTCCTACGAGCAGTACTTC. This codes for CASRGGSSYEQYF.

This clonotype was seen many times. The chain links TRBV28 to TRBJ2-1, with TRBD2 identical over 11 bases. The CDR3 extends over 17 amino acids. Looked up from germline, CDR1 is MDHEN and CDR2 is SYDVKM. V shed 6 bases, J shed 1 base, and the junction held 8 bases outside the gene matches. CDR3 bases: TGTGCCAGCAGGGGGCTAGCGGGAGGCGGGTCCTACAATGAGCAGTTCTTC. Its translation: CASRGLAGGGSYNEQFF. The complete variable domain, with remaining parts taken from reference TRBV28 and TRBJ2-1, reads DVKVTQSSRYLVKRTGEKVFLECVQDMDHENMFWYRQDPGLGLRLIYFSYDVKMKEKGDIPEGYSVSREKKERFSLILESASTNQTSMYLCASRGLAGGGSYNEQFFGPGTRLTVL.